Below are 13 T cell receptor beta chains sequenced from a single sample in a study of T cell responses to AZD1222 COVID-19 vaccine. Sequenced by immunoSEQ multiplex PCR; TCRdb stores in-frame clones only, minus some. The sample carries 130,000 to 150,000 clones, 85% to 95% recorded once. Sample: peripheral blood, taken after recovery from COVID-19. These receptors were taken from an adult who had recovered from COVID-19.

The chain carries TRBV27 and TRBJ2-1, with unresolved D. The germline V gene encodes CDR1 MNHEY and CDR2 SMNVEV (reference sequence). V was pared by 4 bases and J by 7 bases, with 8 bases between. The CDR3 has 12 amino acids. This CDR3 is CASSSTVNEQFF. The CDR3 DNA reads TGTGCCAGCAGTTCGACTGTTAATGAGCAGTTCTTC.

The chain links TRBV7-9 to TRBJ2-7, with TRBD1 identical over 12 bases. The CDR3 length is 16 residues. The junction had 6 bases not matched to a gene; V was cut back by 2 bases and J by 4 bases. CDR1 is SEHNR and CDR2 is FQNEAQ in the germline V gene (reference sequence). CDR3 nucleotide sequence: TGTGCCAGCAGCTTACCGAAGGGACAGGGGGCATACGAGCAGTACTTC. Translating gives CASSLPKGQGAYEQYF.

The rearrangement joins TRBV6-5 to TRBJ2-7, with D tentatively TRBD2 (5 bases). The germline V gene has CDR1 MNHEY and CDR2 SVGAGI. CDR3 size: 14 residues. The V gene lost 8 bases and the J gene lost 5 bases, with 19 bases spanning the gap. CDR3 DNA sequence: TGTGCCAGCCTATACCGGGCCCGGGGAGACGAGCAGTACTTC. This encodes CASLYRARGDEQYF.

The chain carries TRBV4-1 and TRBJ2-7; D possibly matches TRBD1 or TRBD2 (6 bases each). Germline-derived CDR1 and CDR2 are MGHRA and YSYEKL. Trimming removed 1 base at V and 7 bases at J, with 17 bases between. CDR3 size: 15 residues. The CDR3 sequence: CASSQVGGSQGEQYF. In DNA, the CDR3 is TGCGCCAGCAGCCAAGTGGGAGGTTCCCAGGGGGAGCAGTACTTC.

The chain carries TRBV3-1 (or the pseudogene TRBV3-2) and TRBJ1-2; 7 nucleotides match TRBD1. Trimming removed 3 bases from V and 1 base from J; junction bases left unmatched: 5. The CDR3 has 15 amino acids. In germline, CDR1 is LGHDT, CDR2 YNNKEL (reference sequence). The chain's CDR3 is CASSQTGQLNYGYTF. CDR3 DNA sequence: TGTGCCAGCAGCCAGACGGGACAGCTTAACTATGGCTACACCTTC.

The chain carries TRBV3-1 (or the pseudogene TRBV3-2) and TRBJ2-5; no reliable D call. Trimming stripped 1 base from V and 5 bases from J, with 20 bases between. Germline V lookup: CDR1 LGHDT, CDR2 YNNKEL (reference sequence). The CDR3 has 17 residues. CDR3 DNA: TGTGCCAGCAGCCAAGCCCAGGACCCGAATTCATGGGAGACCCAGTACTTC. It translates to CASSQAQDPNSWETQYF.

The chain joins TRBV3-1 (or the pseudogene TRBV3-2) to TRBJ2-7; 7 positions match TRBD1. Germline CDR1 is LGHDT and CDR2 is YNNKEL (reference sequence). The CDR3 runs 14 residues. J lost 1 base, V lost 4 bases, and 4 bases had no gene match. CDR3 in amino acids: CASSPLQGSYEQYF. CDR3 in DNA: TGTGCCAGCAGCCCATTACAGGGGTCCTACGAGCAGTACTTC.

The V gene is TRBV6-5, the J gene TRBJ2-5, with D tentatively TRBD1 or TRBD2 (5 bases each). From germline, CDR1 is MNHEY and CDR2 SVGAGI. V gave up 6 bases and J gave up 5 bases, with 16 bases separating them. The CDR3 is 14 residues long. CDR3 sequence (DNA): TGTGCCAGCAGCCTACGGGGCCTTTGGGAGACCCAGTACTTC. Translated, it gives CASSLRGLWETQYF.

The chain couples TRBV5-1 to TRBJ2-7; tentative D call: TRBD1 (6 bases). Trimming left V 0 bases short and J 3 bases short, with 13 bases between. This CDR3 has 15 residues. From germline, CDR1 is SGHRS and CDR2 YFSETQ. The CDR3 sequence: CASSLVTGINYEQYF. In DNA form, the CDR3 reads TGCGCCAGCAGCTTGGTAACAGGGATTAACTACGAGCAGTACTTC.

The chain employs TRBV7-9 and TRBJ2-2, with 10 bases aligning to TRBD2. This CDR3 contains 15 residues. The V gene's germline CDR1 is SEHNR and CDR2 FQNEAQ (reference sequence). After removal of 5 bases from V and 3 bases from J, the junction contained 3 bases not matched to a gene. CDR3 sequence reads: CASSHGLADTGELFF. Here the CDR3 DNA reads TGTGCCAGCAGCCACGGACTAGCGGACACCGGGGAGCTGTTTTTT.

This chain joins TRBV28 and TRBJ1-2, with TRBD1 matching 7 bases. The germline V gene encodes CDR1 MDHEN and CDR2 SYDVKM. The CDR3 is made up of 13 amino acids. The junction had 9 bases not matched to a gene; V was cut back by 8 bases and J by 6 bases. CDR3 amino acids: CASFTPDRHGYTF. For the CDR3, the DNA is TGTGCCAGCTTTACGCCGGACAGGCATGGCTACACCTTC.

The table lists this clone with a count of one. In DNA form, the CDR3 reads TGCGCCAGCAGCTTGACAGGTGTGGGCAATCAGCCCCAGCATTTT. Translating gives CASSLTGVGNQPQHF. V gene TRBV5-1 combines with J gene TRBJ1-5, with TRBD1 as a possible D gene (5 bases). The ends were cut back, 1 base at V and 2 bases at J, with 10 bases in the middle. This CDR3 has 15 amino acids. CDR1 is SGHRS, CDR2 YFSETQ, per germline.

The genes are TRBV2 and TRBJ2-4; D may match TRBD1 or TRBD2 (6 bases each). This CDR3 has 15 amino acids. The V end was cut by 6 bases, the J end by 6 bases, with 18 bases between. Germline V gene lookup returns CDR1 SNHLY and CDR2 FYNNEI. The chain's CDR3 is CASRTTGGGLNIQYF. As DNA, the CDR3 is TGTGCCAGCAGGACCACTGGAGGGGGATTAAACATTCAGTACTTC. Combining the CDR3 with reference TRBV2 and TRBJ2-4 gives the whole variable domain EPEVTQTPSHQVTQMGQEVILRCVPISNHLYFYWYRQILGQKVEFLVSFYNNEISEKSEIFDDQFSVERPDGSNFTLKIRSTKLEDSAMYFCASRTTGGGLNIQYFGAGTRLSVL.